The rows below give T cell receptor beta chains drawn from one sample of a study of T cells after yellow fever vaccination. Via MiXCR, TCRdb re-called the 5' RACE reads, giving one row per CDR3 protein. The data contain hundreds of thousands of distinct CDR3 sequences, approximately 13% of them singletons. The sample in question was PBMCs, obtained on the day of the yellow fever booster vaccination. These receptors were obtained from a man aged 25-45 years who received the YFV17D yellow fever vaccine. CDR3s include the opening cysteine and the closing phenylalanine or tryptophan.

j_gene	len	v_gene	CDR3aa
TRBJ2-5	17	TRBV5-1	CASSPGTSGRVQETQYF
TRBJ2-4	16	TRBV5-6	CASSSTSGSFQNIQYF
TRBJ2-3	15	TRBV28	CASSPPGLAGGTQYF
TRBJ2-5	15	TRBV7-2	CASSLGTSGGETQYF
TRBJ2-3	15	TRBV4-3	CASSQAWQGADTQYF
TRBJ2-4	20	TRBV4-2	CASSHQELAGVLVEKNIQYF
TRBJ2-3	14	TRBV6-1	CASSLGTRADTQYF
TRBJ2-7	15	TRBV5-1	CASTDPTRSTYEQYF
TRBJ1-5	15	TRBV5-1	CASSPLEGRGQPQHF
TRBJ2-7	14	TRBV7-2	CASSFEGDRYEQYF
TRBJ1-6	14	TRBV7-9	CASSLGLSGTPLHF
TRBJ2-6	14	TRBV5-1	CASSKESGANVLTF
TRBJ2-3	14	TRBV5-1	CASWNGGFTDTQYF